This TCR beta chain was sequenced during a study of shared clonotypes between healthy human individuals. This table comes from immunoSEQ multiplex PCR, and its TCRdb copy is limited to in-frame clones, with some not included. The table shows roughly 2.4 million clones, with approximately 96% occurring only once. Subsets obtained from CD4+ cells comprised CD45RA+ naive and CD45RA-negative memory cells. The CDR3 loop spans 13 amino acids. Germline CDR1 is MNHEY and CDR2 is SMNVEV (reference sequence). Trimming shortened V by 9 bases and J by 4 bases, and 15 bases separated the two germline ends. Regarding the study as a whole: Clonotypes shared by all four sorted-subset donors had higher generation probabilities than non-shared clonotypes.

Details on this clone: The antigen remains unidentified.

The chain joins TRBV27 to TRBJ1-1, with no clear D. Specimen: naive CD4+ T cells sorted from blood. Subset specified: CD45RA+ positively selected. This sequence originates from a young man in good health. CDR3 residues: CASKWEVGTEAFF. The CDR3 DNA reads TGTGCCAGTAAATGGGAGGTAGGCACTGAAGCTTTCTTT.